This is a list of T cell receptor beta chains from one sample in a study of shared clonotypes between healthy human individuals. Profiling relied on immunoSEQ multiplex PCR, and the TCRdb table lists in-frame clones only, not all of them. The table lists 2 million or so clones, 85% to 95% of them singletons. Sequencing was performed on naive CD4+ T cells sorted from blood. The source is a man between 18 and 35 years old in good health. CDR3s include the opening cysteine and the closing phenylalanine or tryptophan. The order of the fields is CDR3 DNA, CDR3 protein, J gene, clone size, D gene, V gene. The D gene is left open where the match is weak. Clone size is not always given. Where it is, it says once, few, many or a class for expanded clones.

TGTGCCAGCAGTCCTCCGGGACAGGGGCATGGCTACACCTTC	CASSPPGQGHGYTF	TRBJ1-2	once	TRBD1	TRBV28
TGTGCCAGCAGTTCGGGGACAGGAAAGGGCTATGGCTACACCTTC	CASSSGTGKGYGYTF	TRBJ1-2	.	TRBD1	TRBV6-6
TGTGCCAGCAGTATATCCGGGACAGAGGGAAGGGTCTATGGCTACACCTTC	CASSISGTEGRVYGYTF	TRBJ1-2	.	TRBD1	TRBV28
TGTGCCAGCAGGCAACAGGGTGGGTCACCCCTCCACTTT	CASRQQGGSPLHF	TRBJ1-6	.	.	TRBV5-5
TGTGCCAGCAGCCTGGCAGGCCGCGAGACCGGGGAGCTGTTTTTT	CASSLAGRETGELFF	TRBJ2-2	.	.	TRBV5-4
TGTGCCAGCTCCCATTCCCCGCCTAGCGGGGTAAAAGAGACCCAGTACTTC	CASSHSPPSGVKETQYF	TRBJ2-5	.	TRBD2	TRBV18
TGTGCCAGCTCCTTACAGGGCATGAACACTGAAGCTTTCTTT	CASSLQGMNTEAFF	TRBJ1-1	.	.	TRBV18
TGTGCCAGCAGCGCGGGACAGCGCACTAGCACAGATACGCAGTATTTT	CASSAGQRTSTDTQYF	TRBJ2-3	.	.	TRBV5-4
TGTGCCAGTACCTATCAGGGCCGCGGCTATGGCTACACCTTC	CASTYQGRGYGYTF	TRBJ1-2	.	.	TRBV19
TGCGCCAGCAGCCCCGCCGGGACCCCCCGGGCTGAAGCTTTCTTT	CASSPAGTPRAEAFF	TRBJ1-1	.	.	TRBV5-1
TGTGCCAGCAGTCGACAGGGAGAGCAGCCCCAGCATTTT	CASSRQGEQPQHF	TRBJ1-5	.	TRBD1	TRBV6-6